What follows are 10 T cell receptor beta chains derived from one specimen sequenced in a study of T cell clonality in common variable immunodeficiency. Only in-frame clones appear in the TCRdb table, and some are missing; sequencing was by immunoSEQ multiplex PCR. The sample holds approximately 34,000 clones, and no clone turns up only once. Sequencing was carried out using peripheral blood mononuclear cells. The receptors were sampled from a person aged 18-70 years in good health.

Sample share makes this clone medium-sized. CDR3 region: CASSEASGSTDTQYF. CDR3 DNA (partial): TGTGCCAGCAGTGAAGCTAGCGGGAGCACAGATACG. J is TRBJ2-3 and V is TRBV6-1, with 7 bases identical to TRBD2. Read sequence stops 3 residues before the CDR3 end, and the germline J gene provides the missing end. The CDR3 sequence is 15 residues long. Germline V gene sequence: CDR1 MNHNS, CDR2 SASEGT. The V and J ends lost 0 bases and 0 bases, in that order; junction bases with no gene match: 0.

In this sample, this clone turned up many times. The read comes to an end 3 residues before the CDR3 does, leaving the germline J gene to fill in the end. The rearrangement links TRBV20-1 to TRBJ1-2; D is possibly TRBD1 (5 bases). Trimming pared 0 bases from V and 7 bases from J, leaving 18 bases between. Looked up from germline, CDR1 is DFQATT and CDR2 is SNEGSKA (reference sequence). This CDR3 region has 15 residues. CDR3 amino acids: CSARDGRGTYRGYTF. The covered CDR3 bases are TGCAGTGCTAGAGATGGGCGGGGCACGTACCGTGGC.

This clone was observed many times. The read falls 3 residues short of the CDR3 end, and the missing part is taken from the germline J gene. The genes are TRBV7-9 and TRBJ2-1; D not resolved. CDR1 SEHNR and CDR2 FQNEAQ come from the germline V gene (reference sequence). V dropped 6 bases and J dropped 0 bases, with 9 bases sitting between them. This CDR3 spans 14 amino acids. CDR3 sequence: CASRSDLSYNEQFF. Incomplete CDR3 DNA: TGTGCCAGCAGAAGCGACCTCTCCTACAATGAG.

This clone was recorded many times. The read gets to within 3 residues of the CDR3 end, and the germline J gene fills in the rest. This rearrangement joins TRBV7-7 to TRBJ2-1; 9 bases align to TRBD2. The J segment lost 4 bases and the V segment lost 0 bases, leaving 4 bases of the junction unmatched. Germline V CDR1 and CDR2: SSHAT, FNYEAQ (reference sequence). The CDR3 loop spans 16 amino acids. CDR3 protein: CASSLARTSAYNEQFF. Incomplete CDR3 DNA: TGTGCCAGCAGCTTAGCAAGGACTAGCGCATACAATGAG. Based on the CDR3 plus reference TRBV7-7 and TRBJ2-1, the full variable domain is GAGVSQSPRYKVTKRGQDVTLRCDPISSHATLYWYQQALGQGPEFLTYFNYEAQPDKSGLPSDRFSAERPEGSISTLTIQRTEQRDSAMYRCASSLARTSAYNEQFFGPGTRLTVL.

This clone has at least ten counts. The CDR3 extends 3 residues past the end of the read, so its final part is completed from the germline J gene. V gene TRBV20-1 combines with J gene TRBJ2-1; tentative D call: TRBD2 (6 bases). CDR3 size: 14 residues. Trimming took 8 bases from V and 0 from J, leaving 14 bases between them. The V gene's germline CDR1 is DFQATT and CDR2 SNEGSKA (reference sequence). CDR3 amino acids: CSHSGTRSYNEQFF. The part of the CDR3 DNA that was read is TGCAGTCACTCCGGGACTCGCTCCTACAATGAG.

There are many counts of this clone. The CDR3 end lies 3 residues beyond the end of the read and is filled in from the germline J gene. The chain carries TRBV10-1 and TRBJ1-2, with D possibly being TRBD1 (6 bases). The CDR3 spans 12 residues. Trimming removed 4 bases from V and 6 bases from J, with 9 bases in between. Germline CDR1 is WNHNN and CDR2 is SYGVQD (reference sequence). The sequenced part of the CDR3 DNA is TGCGCCAGCAGTGGAGGGGGGGATGGC. Protein: CASSGGGDG. The entire CDR3 reads CASSGGGDGYTF.

This clone was seen at least ten times. Coverage ceases 3 residues before the CDR3 finishes, and the germline J gene fills in the end. This sequence joins TRBV29-1 and TRBJ1-2, with TRBD1 identical over 9 bases. Germline V gives CDR1 SQVTM, CDR2 ANQGSEA. CDR3 length: 13 amino acids. The CDR3 DNA, read in part, is TGCAGCGCCGATGCGGGGACAGGGCTCGGC. Protein product: CSADAGTGLG. The whole CDR3 sequence is CSADAGTGLGYTF.

The sample holds many counts of this clone. The read halts 3 residues ahead of the CDR3 end, with the missing end drawn from the germline J gene. The chain couples TRBV20-1 to TRBJ1-2; 11 bases line up with TRBD1. The ends lost 1 base at V and 4 bases at J; junction bases unmatched: 2. This CDR3 region has 14 residues. The germline V gene has CDR1 DFQATT and CDR2 SNEGSKA (reference sequence). Partial CDR3 DNA: TGCAGTGCTAGAGTAGGGACAGGGGGCTATGGC. Translation: CSARVGTGGYG. The full-length CDR3 reads as CSARVGTGGYGYTF.

This clone was picked up many times. The missing CDR3 end, 3 residues past where the read stops, is filled in from the germline J gene. The chain joins TRBV12-3 or TRBV12-4 to TRBJ1-3; D unclear. CDR3 length equals 14 residues. V gave up 2 bases and J gave up 3 bases, with 8 bases separating them. CDR3 amino acids: CASSLLGHGNTIYF. Partial CDR3 DNA: TGTGCCAGCAGTTTATTAGGGCATGGAAACACC.

This clone was recorded at least ten times. The read terminates 3 residues ahead of where the CDR3 ends, so the germline J gene completes it. This chain joins TRBV4-2 and TRBJ2-7; 7 bases are shared with TRBD2. Looked up from germline, CDR1 is LGHNA and CDR2 is YNFKEQ. The CDR3 length is 17 residues. Unmatched junction bases numbered 10, after V lost 0 bases and J lost 2 bases. Incomplete CDR3 DNA: TGTGCCAGCAGCCAAGATTTAGAGGGGACTACGACCTACGAG. Protein: CASSQDLEGTTTYE. The whole CDR3 sequence reads CASSQDLEGTTTYEQYF.